This T cell receptor beta chain was recovered during a study of cytomegalovirus exposure and HLA in healthy donors. General observations from the study: The authors assumed roughly uniform sequencing depth across donors for presence/absence analyses. Indistinguishable V segments such as TRBV6-2 and TRBV6-3 were excluded. Later work associated fewer than 20,000 TCR beta sequences with HLA alleles at 0.05 false discovery rate.

As for this clone: Its target is unknown.

The PCR used 60 Vbeta and 13 Jbeta primers. The repertoire was sequenced with immunoSEQ multiplex PCR; TCRdb's copy has only in-frame clones and lacks some. The sample has 150,000 to 200,000 clones, over 75% seen once; the top ten hold approximately 2.4%. With V trimmed by 2 bases and J by 1 base, 6 bases remained unmatched. CDR3 length: 17 residues. CDR1 is SGHTA and CDR2 is FQGNSA in the germline V gene. This chain uses TRBV7-2 with TRBJ2-2; 8 bases match TRBD2. Input material: PBMCs. This receptor was taken from a woman aged 45-65 years in good health and CMV-seronegative. DNA for the CDR3: TGTGCCAGCAGCTTAAGATTAGCGGGATTGAACACCGGGGAGCTGTTTTTT. This sequence encodes CASSLRLAGLNTGELFF.